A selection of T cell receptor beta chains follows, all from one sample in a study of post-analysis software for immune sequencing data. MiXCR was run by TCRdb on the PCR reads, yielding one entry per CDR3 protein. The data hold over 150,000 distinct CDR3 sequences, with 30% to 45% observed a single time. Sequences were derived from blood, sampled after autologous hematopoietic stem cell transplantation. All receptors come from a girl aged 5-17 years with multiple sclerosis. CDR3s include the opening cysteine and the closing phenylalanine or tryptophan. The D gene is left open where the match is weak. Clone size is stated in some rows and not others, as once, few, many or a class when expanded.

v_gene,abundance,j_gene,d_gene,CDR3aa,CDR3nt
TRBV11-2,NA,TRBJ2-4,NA,CASSLWTRDIQYF,TGTGCCAGCAGCTTATGGACGAGGGACATTCAGTACTTC
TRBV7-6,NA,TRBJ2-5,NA,CASSLPRGRSETQYF,TGTGCCAGCAGCTTACCCCGGGGGCGATCGGAGACCCAGTACTTC
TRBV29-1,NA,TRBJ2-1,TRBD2,CSAAGARDGQFF,TGCAGCGCAGCGGGAGCAAGGGATGGGCAGTTCTTC
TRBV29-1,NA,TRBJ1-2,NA,CSVGGQGNYGYTF,TGCAGCGTTGGTGGGCAGGGCAACTATGGCTACACCTTC
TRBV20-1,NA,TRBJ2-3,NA,CSARDSWPLALEFRIRTDTQYF,TGCAGTGCTAGAGATAGCTGGCCGCTAGCTCTCGAGTTTCGTATCCGCACAGATACGCAGTATTTT
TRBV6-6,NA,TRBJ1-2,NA,CASSYRQGPRNYGYTF,TGTGCCAGCAGTTACCGGCAGGGTCCGAGGAACTATGGCTACACCTTC
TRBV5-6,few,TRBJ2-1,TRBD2,CASSLASGGYNEQFF,TGTGCCAGCAGCTTGGCCAGCGGGGGGTACAATGAGCAGTTCTTC
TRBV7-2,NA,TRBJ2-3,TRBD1,CASSPGRGFGDTQYF,TGTGCCAGCAGCCCGGGCAGGGGGTTCGGAGATACGCAGTATTTT
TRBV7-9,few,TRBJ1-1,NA,CASSPRTVNTEAFF,TGTGCCAGCAGCCCCAGGACGGTGAACACTGAAGCTTTCTTT
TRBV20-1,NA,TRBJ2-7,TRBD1,CSARDPTGLVQYF,TGCAGTGCTAGAGACCCGACAGGGCTCGTGCAGTACTTC
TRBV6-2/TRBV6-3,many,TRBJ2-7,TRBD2,CASIPSTSASSYEQYF,TGTGCCAGCATCCCCTCCACTAGCGCAAGCTCCTACGAGCAGTACTTC
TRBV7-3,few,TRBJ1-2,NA,CASSPGHLGSYGYTF,TGTGCCAGCAGCCCGGGACACCTTGGATCGTATGGCTACACCTTC
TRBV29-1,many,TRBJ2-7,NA,CSVEGRSYEQYF,TGCAGCGTTGAAGGCCGGTCCTACGAGCAGTACTTC
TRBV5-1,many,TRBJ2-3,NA,CASSLDDYTDTQYF,TGCGCCAGCAGCTTGGATGACTACACAGATACGCAGTATTTT
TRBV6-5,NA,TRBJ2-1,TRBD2,CASRTLAGAGNEQFF,TGTGCCAGCAGAACACTAGCGGGAGCGGGAAATGAGCAGTTCTTC
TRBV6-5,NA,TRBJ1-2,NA,CASSYGDGGSYGYTF,TGTGCCAGCAGTTACGGTGATGGGGGGTCCTATGGCTACACCTTC
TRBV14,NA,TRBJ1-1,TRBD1,CASSQDFRQGRTEAFF,TGTGCCAGCAGCCAAGATTTTCGACAGGGTCGCACTGAAGCTTTCTTT
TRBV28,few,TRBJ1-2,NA,CASSIAVSLYGYTF,TGTGCCAGCAGTATAGCCGTGTCCCTCTATGGCTACACCTTC
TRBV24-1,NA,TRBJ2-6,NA,CATSEAGPGANVLTF,TGTGCCACCAGTGAGGCGGGACCTGGGGCCAACGTCCTGACTTTC
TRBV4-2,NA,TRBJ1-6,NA,CASSQDERGAYNSPLHF,TGTGCCAGCAGCCAAGATGAAAGAGGGGCGTATAATTCACCCCTCCACTTT
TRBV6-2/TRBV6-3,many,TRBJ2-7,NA,CASNALDGSYEQYF,TGTGCCAGCAACGCCCTAGACGGGTCCTACGAGCAGTACTTC
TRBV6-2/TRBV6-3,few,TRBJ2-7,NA,CASSYRPDRPYEQYF,TGTGCCAGCAGTTACCGACCGGACAGACCCTACGAGCAGTACTTC
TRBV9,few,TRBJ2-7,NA,CASSLGQTNRDEQYF,TGTGCCAGCAGCCTCGGACAGACCAATAGGGACGAGCAGTACTTC
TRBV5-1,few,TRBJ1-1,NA,CASSLDGGALNTEAFF,TGCGCCAGCAGCTTGGATGGCGGGGCCCTGAACACTGAAGCTTTCTTT
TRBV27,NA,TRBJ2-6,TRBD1,CASTPDRGKAGADVLTF,TGTGCCAGCACACCGGACAGGGGTAAAGCTGGGGCCGACGTCCTGACTTTC
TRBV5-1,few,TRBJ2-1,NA,CASSLAVLSYNEQFF,TGCGCCAGCAGCTTGGCCGTGCTGTCCTACAATGAGCAGTTCTTC
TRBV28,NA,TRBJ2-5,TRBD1,CASSSLRGRETQYF,TGTGCCAGCAGTTCCCTAAGGGGGCGGGAGACCCAGTACTTC
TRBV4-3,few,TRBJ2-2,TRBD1,CASSPDRGSTGELFF,TGCGCCAGCAGCCCGGACAGGGGGTCGACCGGGGAGCTGTTTTTT